The clone carrying this TCR beta chain was seen ten or more times. Its target is unknown. The sample belongs to a study of early T cells in non-severe SARS-CoV-2 infection. Attachment of unique molecular identifiers was made to individual cDNA molecules. Each CDR3 protein is one row after TCRdb ran MiXCR on the 5' RACE reads. The sample includes about 84,000 distinct CDR3 sequences, around an eighth of them seen just once. Study-wide findings and caveats: VDJdb matching favored anti-spike CD8 responses, missing private and CD4 specificities.

The germline V gene has CDR1 MNHNS and CDR2 SASEGT. V dropped 8 bases and J dropped 9 bases, with 11 bases sitting between them. This CDR3 comprises 11 residues. V gene TRBV6-1 combines with J gene TRBJ2-1; no reliable D call. The TCR sequence derives from an adult who was a healthcare worker with PCR-confirmed SARS-CoV-2 infection or an uninfected control (not recorded which). The specimen sequenced was whole blood. The CDR3 reads CASRWSSEQFF. The DNA of the CDR3 is TGTGCCAGCCGGTGGAGCTCTGAGCAGTTCTTC.